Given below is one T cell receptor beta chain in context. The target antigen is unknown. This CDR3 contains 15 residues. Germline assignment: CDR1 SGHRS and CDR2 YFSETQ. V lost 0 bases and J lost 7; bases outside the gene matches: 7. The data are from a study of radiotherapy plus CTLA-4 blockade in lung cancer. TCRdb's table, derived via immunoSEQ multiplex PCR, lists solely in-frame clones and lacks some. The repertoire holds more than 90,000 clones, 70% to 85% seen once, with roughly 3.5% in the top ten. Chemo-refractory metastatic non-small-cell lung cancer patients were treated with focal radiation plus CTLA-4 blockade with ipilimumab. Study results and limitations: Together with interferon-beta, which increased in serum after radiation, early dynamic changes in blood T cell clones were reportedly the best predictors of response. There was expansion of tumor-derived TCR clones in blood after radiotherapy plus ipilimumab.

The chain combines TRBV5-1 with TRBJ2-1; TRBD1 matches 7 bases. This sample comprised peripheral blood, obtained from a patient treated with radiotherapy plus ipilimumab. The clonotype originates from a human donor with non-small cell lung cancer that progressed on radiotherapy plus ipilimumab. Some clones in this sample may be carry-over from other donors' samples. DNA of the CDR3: TGCGCCAGCAGCTTGGCTCGGGACAGCGGTAATGAGCAGTTCTTC. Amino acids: CASSLARDSGNEQFF.